This TCR beta chain was observed in a study of identical twins. Broader study findings: Out-of-frame alpha sequences common to twins exhibited a surplus of low generation probability. In beta out-of-frame sequences, the excess sharing between twins was weaker. Insertions were fewer in abundant cord blood beta clonotypes, whereas memory repertoires showed none of this pattern.

This clonotype showed up just a few times. Antigen specificity is unknown. Healthy Caucasian donors formed the entire cohort. TCRdb fed the 5' RACE reads into MiXCR, producing one record per CDR3 protein. The data show hundreds of thousands of distinct CDR3 sequences, with around 12% seen just once and just over 7% held by the top ten. The CDR3 has 11 amino acids. Trimming removed 3 bases at V and 5 bases at J, with 5 bases between. Germline CDR1 reads MGHRA; CDR2 reads YSYEKL. Another study also made use of these data, one on yellow fever vaccine responses in identical twins.

This receptor was obtained from a woman aged 18 to 35 in good health. The V and J genes are TRBV4-1 and TRBJ2-7; no firm D call. What was sequenced was CD8+ T cells sorted from blood. The CDR3 DNA is TGCGCCAGCAGCCAGGTGGACGAGCAGTACTTC. Translating gives CASSQVDEQYF.